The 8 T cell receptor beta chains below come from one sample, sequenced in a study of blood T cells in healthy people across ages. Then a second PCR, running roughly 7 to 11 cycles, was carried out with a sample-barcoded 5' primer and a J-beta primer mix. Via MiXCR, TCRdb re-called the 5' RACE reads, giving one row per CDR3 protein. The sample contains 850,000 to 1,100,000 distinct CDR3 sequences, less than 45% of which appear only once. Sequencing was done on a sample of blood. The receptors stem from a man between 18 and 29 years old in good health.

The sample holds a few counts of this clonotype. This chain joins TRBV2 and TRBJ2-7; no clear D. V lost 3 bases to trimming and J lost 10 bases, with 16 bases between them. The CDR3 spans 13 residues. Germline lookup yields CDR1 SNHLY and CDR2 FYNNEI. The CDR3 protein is CASSEGMTPRQYF. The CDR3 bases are TGTGCCAGCAGTGAGGGAATGACTCCGCGACAGTACTTC.

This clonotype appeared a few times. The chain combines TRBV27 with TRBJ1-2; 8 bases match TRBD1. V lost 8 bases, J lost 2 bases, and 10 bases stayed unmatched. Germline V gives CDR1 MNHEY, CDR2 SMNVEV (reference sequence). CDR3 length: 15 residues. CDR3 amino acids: CASALDRVGNYGYTF. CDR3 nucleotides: TGTGCCAGCGCTCTGGACAGGGTTGGGAACTATGGCTACACCTTC.

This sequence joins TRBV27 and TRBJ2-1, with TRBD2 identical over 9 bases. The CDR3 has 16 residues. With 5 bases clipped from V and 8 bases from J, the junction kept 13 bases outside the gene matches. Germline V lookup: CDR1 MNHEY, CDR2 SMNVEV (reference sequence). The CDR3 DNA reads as TGTGCCAGCAGTCCCGTATCGGGCGGGGGGGCGGATGAGCAGTTCTTC. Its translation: CASSPVSGGGADEQFF.

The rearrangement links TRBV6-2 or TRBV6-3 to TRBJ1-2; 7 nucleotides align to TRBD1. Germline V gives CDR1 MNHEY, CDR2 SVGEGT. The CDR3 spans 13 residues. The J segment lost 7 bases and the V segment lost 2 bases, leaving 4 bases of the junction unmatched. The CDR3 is CASSYGQAGGYTF. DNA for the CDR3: TGTGCCAGCAGTTACGGACAGGCGGGTGGCTACACCTTC.

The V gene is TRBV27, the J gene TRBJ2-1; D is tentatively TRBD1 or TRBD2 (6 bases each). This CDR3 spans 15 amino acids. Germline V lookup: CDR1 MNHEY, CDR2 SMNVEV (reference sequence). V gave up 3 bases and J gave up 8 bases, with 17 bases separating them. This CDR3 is CASSLERGVVDEQFF. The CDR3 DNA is TGTGCCAGCAGTTTGGAGAGGGGGGTCGTTGATGAGCAGTTCTTC.

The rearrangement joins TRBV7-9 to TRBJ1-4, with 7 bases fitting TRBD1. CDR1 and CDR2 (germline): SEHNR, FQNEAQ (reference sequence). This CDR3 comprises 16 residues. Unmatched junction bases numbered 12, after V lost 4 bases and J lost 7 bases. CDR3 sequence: CASSYGTRDSGEKLFF. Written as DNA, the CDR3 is TGTGCCAGCAGCTACGGTACTCGGGACAGCGGTGAAAAACTGTTTTTT.

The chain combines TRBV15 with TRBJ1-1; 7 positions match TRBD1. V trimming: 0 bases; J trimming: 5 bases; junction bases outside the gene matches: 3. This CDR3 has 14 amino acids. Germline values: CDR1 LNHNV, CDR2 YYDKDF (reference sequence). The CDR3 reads CATSRDRGTTEAFF. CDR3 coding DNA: TGTGCCACCAGCAGAGACAGGGGGACTACTGAAGCTTTCTTT.

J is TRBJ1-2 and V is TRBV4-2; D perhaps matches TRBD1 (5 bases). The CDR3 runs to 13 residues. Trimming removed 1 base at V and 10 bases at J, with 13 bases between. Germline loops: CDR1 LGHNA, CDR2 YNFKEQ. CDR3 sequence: CASSQATGGDYTF. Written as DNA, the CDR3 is TGTGCCAGCAGCCAAGCAACCGGGGGAGACTACACCTTC.